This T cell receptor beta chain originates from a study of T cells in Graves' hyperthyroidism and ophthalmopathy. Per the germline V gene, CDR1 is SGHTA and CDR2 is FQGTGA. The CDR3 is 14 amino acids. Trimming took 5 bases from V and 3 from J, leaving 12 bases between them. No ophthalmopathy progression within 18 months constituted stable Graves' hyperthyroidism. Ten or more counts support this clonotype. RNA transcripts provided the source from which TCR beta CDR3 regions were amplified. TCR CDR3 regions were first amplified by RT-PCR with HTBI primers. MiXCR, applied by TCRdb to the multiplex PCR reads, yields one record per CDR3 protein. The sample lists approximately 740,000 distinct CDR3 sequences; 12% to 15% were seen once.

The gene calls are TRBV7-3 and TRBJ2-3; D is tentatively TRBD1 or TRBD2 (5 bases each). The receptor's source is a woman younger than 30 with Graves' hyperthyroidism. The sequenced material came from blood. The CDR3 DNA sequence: TGTGCCAGCAGCCTAGGGACGCAAACAGATACGCAGTATTTT. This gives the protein CASSLGTQTDTQYF. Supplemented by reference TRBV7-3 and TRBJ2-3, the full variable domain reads GAGVSQTPSNKVTEKGKYVELRCDPISGHTALYWYRQSLGQGPEFLIYFQGTGAADDSGLPNDRFFAVRPEGSVSTLKIQRTERGDSAVYLCASSLGTQTDTQYFGPGTRLTVL.